This T cell receptor (beta chain) came from a study of cytomegalovirus exposure and HLA in healthy donors. The study's findings and limits: Based on reports, TCR beta sequences accurately predicted HLA-A and HLA-B alleles for most subjects. TCR sequences were mostly rare, though some public TCRs occurred in many donors.

Vbeta (60) and Jbeta (13) primers were used in the PCR. Here immunoSEQ multiplex PCR was the method, and the copy in TCRdb shows in-frame clones only, minus some. The table includes hundreds of thousands of clones, about four fifths detected once. CDR3 length: 15 amino acids. V gave up 2 bases and J gave up 5 bases, with 15 bases separating them. CDR1 is SGHAT, CDR2 FQNNGV, per germline. Of note for this clone: The target antigen is unknown.

This sequence originates from a man aged 40-49 years in good health and CMV-seropositive. The sample consisted of PBMCs. This chain joins TRBV11-2 and TRBJ1-1, with D possibly matching TRBD1 (6 bases). The CDR3 region has the DNA TGTGCCAGCAGCTTACTCACAGGGCGGTGGACTGAAGCTTTCTTT. Translating gives CASSLLTGRWTEAFF.